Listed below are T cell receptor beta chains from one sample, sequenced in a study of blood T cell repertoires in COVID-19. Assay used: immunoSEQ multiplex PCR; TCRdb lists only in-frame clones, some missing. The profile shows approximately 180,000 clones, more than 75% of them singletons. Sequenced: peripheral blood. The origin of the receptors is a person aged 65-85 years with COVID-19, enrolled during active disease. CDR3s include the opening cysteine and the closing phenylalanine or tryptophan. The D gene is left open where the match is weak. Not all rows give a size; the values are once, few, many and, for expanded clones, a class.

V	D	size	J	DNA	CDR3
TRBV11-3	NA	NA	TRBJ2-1	TGTGCCAGCAGCCCCGGAGGGGCTGTATTTGAGCAGTTCTTC	CASSPGGAVFEQFF
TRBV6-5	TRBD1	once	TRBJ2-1	TGTGCCAGCAGTTACTTGAGGACAGGGGGGGCGAATGAGCAGTTCTTC	CASSYLRTGGANEQFF
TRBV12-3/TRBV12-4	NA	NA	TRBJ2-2	TGTGCCAGTTCTCCGGGCACCGGGGAGCTGTTTTTT	CASSPGTGELFF
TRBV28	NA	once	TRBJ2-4	TGTGCCAGCAGTTTAGCTAGCCGAAACATTCAGTACTTC	CASSLASRNIQYF
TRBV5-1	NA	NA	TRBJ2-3	TGCGCCAGCAGCCCCGGACGTACCCACTTGGGGCACACAGATACGCAGTATTTT	CASSPGRTHLGHTDTQYF
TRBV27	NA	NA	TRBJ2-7	TGTGCCAGCAGATCATTTTTTCCCAGTCAAAACTACGAGCAGTACTTC	CASRSFFPSQNYEQYF
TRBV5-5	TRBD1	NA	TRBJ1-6	TGTGCCAGCAGCTGGCGACAGGGATCTAATTCACCCCTCCACTTT	CASSWRQGSNSPLHF
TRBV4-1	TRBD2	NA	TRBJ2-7	TGCGCCAGCAGCCACAACCCTAGCGGACCCTACGAGCAGTACTTC	CASSHNPSGPYEQYF
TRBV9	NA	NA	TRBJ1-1	TGTGCCAGCAGCGTAGCTGCCCAGGGAGGCACTGAAGCTTTCTTT	CASSVAAQGGTEAFF
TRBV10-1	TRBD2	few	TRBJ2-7	TGCGCCAGCAGGGCTGGGGCGGGAGTCAACGAGCAGTACTTC	CASRAGAGVNEQYF
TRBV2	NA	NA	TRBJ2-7	TGTGCCAGCAGTGAATTGGGGGCGTCCACCTACGAGCAGTACTTC	CASSELGASTYEQYF
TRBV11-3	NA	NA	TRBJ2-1	TGTGCCAGCAGCTTACGGTCGTTTGGTAACAATGAGCAGTTCTTC	CASSLRSFGNNEQFF
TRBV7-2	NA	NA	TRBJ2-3	TGTGCCAGCAGCTTCGGGGAGGCCGTGGGAGATACGCAGTATTTT	CASSFGEAVGDTQYF
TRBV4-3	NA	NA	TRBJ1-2	TGCGCCAGCAGCCCGAACAGTGCAACTAACTATGGCTACACCTTC	CASSPNSATNYGYTF
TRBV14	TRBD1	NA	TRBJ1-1	TGTGCCAGCAGCCTATTACCAGGACAGGGGGGCACTGAAGCTTTCTTT	CASSLLPGQGGTEAFF
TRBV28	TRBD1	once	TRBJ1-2	TGTGCCGGCAGTCCCGCGGACAGGGACTATGGCTACACCTTC	CAGSPADRDYGYTF
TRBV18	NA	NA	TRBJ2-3	TGTGCCAGCTCATCGACTTCGGGGGGCACAGATACGCAGTATTTT	CASSSTSGGTDTQYF
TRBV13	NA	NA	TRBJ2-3	TGTGCCAGCAGCTTATGGTCTCAACTTGATACGCAGTATTTT	CASSLWSQLDTQYF
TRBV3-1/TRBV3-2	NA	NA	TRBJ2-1	TGTGCCAGCAGCCAAGATTGGGGGGGGGCTATGAATGAGCAGTTCTTC	CASSQDWGGAMNEQFF
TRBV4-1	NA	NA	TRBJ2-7	TGCGCCAGCAGCCAAGAAGGGCAGGGGGGCTCCTACGAGCAGTACTTC	CASSQEGQGGSYEQYF
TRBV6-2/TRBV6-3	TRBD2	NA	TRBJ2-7	TGTGCCAGCAGTTACTTGTCTAGCGGGAGGATCGCCTACGAGCAGTACTTC	CASSYLSSGRIAYEQYF
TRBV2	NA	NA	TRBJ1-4	TGTGCCAGCAGTCCGGGGAATGAAAAACTGTTTTTT	CASSPGNEKLFF
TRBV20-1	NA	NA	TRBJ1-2	TGCAGTGCTAGACAACAGGCAAGCTACACCTTC	CSARQQASYTF
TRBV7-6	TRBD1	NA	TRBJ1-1	TGTGCCAGCAGCTTAGGAAGCGGGACAGGACCCGCCACTGAAGCTTTCTTT	CASSLGSGTGPATEAFF
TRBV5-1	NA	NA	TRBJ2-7	TGCGCCAGCAGAGAAACAACGTCCTCCTACGAGCAGTACTTC	CASRETTSSYEQYF
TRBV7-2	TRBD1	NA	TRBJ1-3	TGTGCCAGCAGCCCAGACAGGGTAAACACCATATATTTT	CASSPDRVNTIYF
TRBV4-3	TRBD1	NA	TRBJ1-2	TGCGCCAGCAGCCAAGATTCGACAGGGGAGACCTATGGCTACACCTTC	CASSQDSTGETYGYTF
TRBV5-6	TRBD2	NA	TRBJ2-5	TGTGCCAGCAGCCAGCCTAGCGGGGGGGCACAAGAGACCCAGTACTTC	CASSQPSGGAQETQYF
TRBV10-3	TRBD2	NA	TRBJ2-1	TGTGCCATCAGTGAAAGACTAGCGGGGGTCAATGAGCAGTTCTTC	CAISERLAGVNEQFF
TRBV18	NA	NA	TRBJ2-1	TGTGCCAGCTCCCTATTACAGACAGCTAGGGATTACAATGAGCAGTTCTTC	CASSLLQTARDYNEQFF
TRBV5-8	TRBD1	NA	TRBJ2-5	TGTGCCAGCAGCAAGGGACAGGGAGGTATCCAAGAGACCCAGTACTTC	CASSKGQGGIQETQYF
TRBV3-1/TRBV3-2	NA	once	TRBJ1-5	TGTGCCAGCAGCCCGGGGGGCAATCAGCCCCAGCATTTT	CASSPGGNQPQHF
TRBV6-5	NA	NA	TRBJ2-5	TGTGCCAGCATCAGAATTGGCGGGACGGAAGAGACCCAGTACTTC	CASIRIGGTEETQYF
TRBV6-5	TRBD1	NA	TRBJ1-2	TGTGCCAGCAGTTACCTAATGACAGGGACAACGTATGGCTACACCTTC	CASSYLMTGTTYGYTF
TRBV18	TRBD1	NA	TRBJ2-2	TGTGCCAGCTCGCCACCCGGGACAGGGTTTGTCGGGGAGCTGTTTTTT	CASSPPGTGFVGELFF
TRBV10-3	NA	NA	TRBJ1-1	TGTGCCATCAGTAGGACGGAGGCGACCCTGAACACTGAAGCTTTCTTT	CAISRTEATLNTEAFF
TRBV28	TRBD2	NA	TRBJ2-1	TGTGCCAGCAGGCTAGCGGGAGGAAGCTACAATGAGCAGTTCTTC	CASRLAGGSYNEQFF
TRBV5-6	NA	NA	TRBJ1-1	TGTGCCAGCAGCGTTGACAGGAAGAACACTGAAGCTTTCTTT	CASSVDRKNTEAFF
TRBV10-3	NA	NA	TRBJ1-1	TGTGCCATAGGGGGGGAAATGAACACTGAAGCTTTCTTT	CAIGGEMNTEAFF
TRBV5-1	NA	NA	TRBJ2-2	TGCGCCAGCAGCTTGGTTGGACCGGGGTACGGGGAGCTGTTTTTT	CASSLVGPGYGELFF
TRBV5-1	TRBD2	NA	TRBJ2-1	TGCGCCAGCAGCTTAAGCGGGGGGGCGGTGAATGAGCAGTTCTTC	CASSLSGGAVNEQFF
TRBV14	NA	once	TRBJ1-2	TGTGCCAGCAGCCTGACAGAAACAAATGGCTACACCTTC	CASSLTETNGYTF
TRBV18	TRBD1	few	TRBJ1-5	TGTGCCAGCTCACCGGTGAGAGGGCAGGGGGCTCAGCCCCAGCATTTT	CASSPVRGQGAQPQHF
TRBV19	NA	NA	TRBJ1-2	TGTGCCAGTAGGCCAGGGTACTATGGCTACACCTTC	CASRPGYYGYTF